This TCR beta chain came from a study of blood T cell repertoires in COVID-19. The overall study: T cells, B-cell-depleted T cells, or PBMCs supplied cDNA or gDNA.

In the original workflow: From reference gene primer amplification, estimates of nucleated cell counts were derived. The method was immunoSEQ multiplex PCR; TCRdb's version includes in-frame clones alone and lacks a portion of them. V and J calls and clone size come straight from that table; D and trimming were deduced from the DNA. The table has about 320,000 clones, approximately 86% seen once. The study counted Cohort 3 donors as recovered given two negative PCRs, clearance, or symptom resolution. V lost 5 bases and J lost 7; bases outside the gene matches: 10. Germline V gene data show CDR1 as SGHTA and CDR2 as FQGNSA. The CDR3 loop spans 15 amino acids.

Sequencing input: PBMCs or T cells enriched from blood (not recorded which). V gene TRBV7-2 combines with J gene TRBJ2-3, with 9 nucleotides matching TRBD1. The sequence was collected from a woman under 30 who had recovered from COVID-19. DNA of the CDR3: TGTGCCAGCAGCCAACGGACAGGGGAGAGAAATACGCAGTATTTT. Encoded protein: CASSQRTGERNTQYF.